The rows below give T cell receptor beta chains drawn from one sample of a study of brain T cells in children with intractable seizures. Here immunoSEQ multiplex PCR was the method, and the copy in TCRdb shows in-frame clones only, minus some. Of roughly 80,000 clones detected, 93% appear once; the ten largest clones hold around 1.6%. Material: peripheral blood, obtained at surgery. The receptors stem from a boy under two years old with tuberous sclerosis and intractable seizures. The CDR3 runs from the conserved cysteine through the conserved F or W. The D gene is left open where the match is weak. Where a row states a size, it is once, few, many or the class of an expanded clone; other rows omit it.

TRBJ2-1,TRBV3-1/TRBV3-2,.,TRBD2,TGTGCCAGCAGCCAAGATATTATAGCGGGAAACTACAATGAGCAGTTCTTC,CASSQDIIAGNYNEQFF
TRBJ1-2,TRBV28,once,.,TGTGCCAGCAGTTTTTCAGCTAACTATGGCTACACCTTC,CASSFSANYGYTF
TRBJ2-1,TRBV5-1,.,TRBD2,TGCGCCAGCAGCTTGGGGGGTAGCGGGATGAGCTCCTACAATGAGCAGTTCTTC,CASSLGGSGMSSYNEQFF
TRBJ1-4,TRBV4-1,once,TRBD1,TGCGCCAGCAGCACTAGGGACAGGGGAACTAATGAAAAACTGTTTTTT,CASSTRDRGTNEKLFF
TRBJ2-7,TRBV25-1,.,.,TGTGCCAGCGGTCGCGCGGGCGAGCAGTACTTC,CASGRAGEQYF
TRBJ2-5,TRBV7-9,.,.,TGTGCCAGCAGCTTAGCCCCGGTCCAAGAGACCCAGTACTTC,CASSLAPVQETQYF
TRBJ2-1,TRBV7-9,.,TRBD2,TGTGCCAGCAGCTACCTCCGTGGAGCGGGGGAGAACTACAATGAGCAGTTCTTC,CASSYLRGAGENYNEQFF
TRBJ1-6,TRBV27,.,TRBD1,TGTGCCAGCAGTTTATCTGGCGGACAGGGCCATAATTCACCCCTCCACTTT,CASSLSGGQGHNSPLHF
TRBJ2-7,TRBV5-1,.,.,TGCGCCAGCAGCTCCACAACGACGGGTCTCTACGAGCAGTACTTC,CASSSTTTGLYEQYF
TRBJ1-1,TRBV19,.,TRBD1,TGTGCCAGTAGGCCAGGGGGGCGGGCAGCGAACACTGAAGCTTTCTTT,CASRPGGRAANTEAFF
TRBJ2-6,TRBV3-1/TRBV3-2,.,TRBD1,TGTGCCAGCAGCCGGCGCTCAGGGGGCTCTGGGGCCAACGTCCTGACTTTC,CASSRRSGGSGANVLTF
TRBJ2-7,TRBV5-4,.,TRBD2,TGTGCCAGCAGCTTGGCCCTCCCGGTAGCGGGAGGAGAGCAGTACTTC,CASSLALPVAGGEQYF
TRBJ2-3,TRBV7-8,.,TRBD2,TGTGCCAGCAGCCCCGAAAGGACTAGCGGGACTTTCACAGATACGCAGTATTTT,CASSPERTSGTFTDTQYF
TRBJ1-2,TRBV19,.,TRBD1,TGTGCCAGTAGTATAGCTTGGGACAGGCGGGTCTATGGCTACACCTTC,CASSIAWDRRVYGYTF
TRBJ1-2,TRBV4-2,.,TRBD1,TGTGCCAGCAGCCAAAGGGGGCAGGGCTATGGCTACACCTTC,CASSQRGQGYGYTF
TRBJ1-6,TRBV6-1,once,.,TGTGCCAGCAGTGAATACTATAGGGCGTCCGGTTGGTCACCCCTCCACTTT,CASSEYYRASGWSPLHF
TRBJ1-5,TRBV3-1/TRBV3-2,.,.,TGTGCCAGCAGCCCAGAGGGACTAGGAAATCAGCCCCAGCATTTT,CASSPEGLGNQPQHF
TRBJ1-5,TRBV19,once,.,TGTGCCAGTAGTATAAGGGGTTCGGATCAGCCCCAGCATTTT,CASSIRGSDQPQHF
TRBJ1-2,TRBV30,.,.,TGTGCCTGGAGTGTAGGAGGGTTCAGAAATGGCTACACCTTC,CAWSVGGFRNGYTF
TRBJ2-3,TRBV5-1,.,TRBD1,TGCGCCAGCAGCAACCGACAGGGGACCACAGATACGCAGTATTTT,CASSNRQGTTDTQYF
TRBJ1-1,TRBV7-9,.,.,TGTGCCAGCAGCCCAGGGGATATACAGTACACTGAAGCTTTCTTT,CASSPGDIQYTEAFF
TRBJ2-3,TRBV11-2,.,.,TGTGCCAGCAGCTTAACGTCGGTGGGATGGTCAGATACGCAGTATTTT,CASSLTSVGWSDTQYF
TRBJ2-1,TRBV2,.,TRBD2,TGTGCCAGCAGAACTAGCGGGAGTGAGCAGTTCTTC,CASRTSGSEQFF
TRBJ1-4,TRBV24-1,.,.,TGTGCCACCAGTGAAACAGGGATAGCTAATGAAAAACTGTTTTTT,CATSETGIANEKLFF
TRBJ1-3,TRBV6-5,.,.,TGTGCCAGCAGTTACTCTACCGATTTCGCTGGAAACACCATATATTTT,CASSYSTDFAGNTIYF
TRBJ2-1,TRBV2,.,.,TGTGCCAGCGGGACAACGAGCTCCTACAATGAGCAGTTCTTC,CASGTTSSYNEQFF
TRBJ1-1,TRBV27,.,.,TGTGCCAGCGGAACCCCCTACGGATTTGAAGCTTTCTTT,CASGTPYGFEAFF
TRBJ2-1,TRBV7-8,.,TRBD2,TGTGCCAGCAGCTTATTAGCGGGGAATGAGCAGTTCTTC,CASSLLAGNEQFF
TRBJ2-7,TRBV9,.,TRBD2,TGTGCCAGCAGCGTAGGCCCTAGCGGGCAATCCTACGAGCAGTACTTC,CASSVGPSGQSYEQYF
TRBJ1-5,TRBV29-1,.,TRBD1,TGCAGCGTTAGCAGGGGGCTTGGTCAGCCCCAGCATTTT,CSVSRGLGQPQHF
TRBJ1-2,TRBV27,few,.,TGTGCCAGCAGTATCGTCAGGTCGACCTCCGGCTACACCTTC,CASSIVRSTSGYTF
TRBJ2-1,TRBV24-1,.,.,TGTGCCACCAGTGTAGGGGAAGATGAGCAGTTCTTC,CATSVGEDEQFF
TRBJ2-3,TRBV4-1,.,.,TGCGCCAGCAGCCAAATCGCTAGCACAGATACGCAGTATTTT,CASSQIASTDTQYF
TRBJ2-3,TRBV12-3/TRBV12-4,.,.,TGTGCCAGCAGTTTACTTTGGGATACGCAGTATTTT,CASSLLWDTQYF
TRBJ2-1,TRBV4-1,.,TRBD1,TGCGCCAGCAGCCAAGACAGGGGGTGGGGGTACAATGAGCAGTTCTTC,CASSQDRGWGYNEQFF
TRBJ1-1,TRBV11-3,.,.,TGTGCCAGCAGCTTGACAGGGAACACTGAAGCTTTCTTT,CASSLTGNTEAFF
TRBJ2-7,TRBV7-9,.,.,TGTGCCAGCAGCTTCTCGAACCCCTACGAGCAGTACTTC,CASSFSNPYEQYF
TRBJ1-2,TRBV14,.,TRBD1,TGTGCCAGCAGCCGACAGGGAGGCTATGGCTACACCTTC,CASSRQGGYGYTF
TRBJ1-1,TRBV6-5,.,.,TGTGCCAGCAGTTACTCGGGGACCTCCAGGGAAGCTTTCTTT,CASSYSGTSREAFF
TRBJ1-5,TRBV6-5,.,.,TGTGCCAGCATGATGGGGACTAGCAATCAGCCCCAGCATTTT,CASMMGTSNQPQHF
TRBJ2-7,TRBV5-1,once,.,TGCGCCAGCAGCTTGGCTCGGGGGAACGAGCAGTACTTC,CASSLARGNEQYF
TRBJ2-3,TRBV4-1,.,.,TGCGCCAGCAGCCAAGCGGGGGTCTCCACAGATACGCAGTATTTT,CASSQAGVSTDTQYF
TRBJ1-3,TRBV7-9,.,.,TGTGCCAGCAGCCCCGTAGGTGGAAACACCATATATTTT,CASSPVGGNTIYF
TRBJ1-1,TRBV7-6,.,.,TGTGCCAGCAGCCCCAGTGGGGCTGAAGCTTTCTTT,CASSPSGAEAFF
TRBJ1-4,TRBV7-8,once,.,TGTGCCAGCAGCCCGCCCCGGGACAATGAAAAACTGTTTTTT,CASSPPRDNEKLFF
TRBJ2-3,TRBV3-1/TRBV3-2,.,TRBD2,TGTGCCAGCAGCTTCCCGGGACTAGCGGCTACAGATACGCAGTATTTT,CASSFPGLAATDTQYF
TRBJ2-7,TRBV24-1,once,.,TGTGCCACCAGTGGATTTTCCGACAAAGGGTCTTACGAGCAGTACTTC,CATSGFSDKGSYEQYF
TRBJ1-6,TRBV5-6,few,.,TGTGCCAGCAGCTTGGGTACAGAGAATTCACCCCTCCACTTT,CASSLGTENSPLHF
TRBJ2-5,TRBV9,few,TRBD1,TGTGCCAGCAGCGACGGGGACAGTGGGGTGGAGACCCAGTACTTC,CASSDGDSGVETQYF
TRBJ1-6,TRBV19,.,.,TGTGCCAGTAGTATAGCCTACGGGCGCTATAATTCACCCCTCCACTTT,CASSIAYGRYNSPLHF